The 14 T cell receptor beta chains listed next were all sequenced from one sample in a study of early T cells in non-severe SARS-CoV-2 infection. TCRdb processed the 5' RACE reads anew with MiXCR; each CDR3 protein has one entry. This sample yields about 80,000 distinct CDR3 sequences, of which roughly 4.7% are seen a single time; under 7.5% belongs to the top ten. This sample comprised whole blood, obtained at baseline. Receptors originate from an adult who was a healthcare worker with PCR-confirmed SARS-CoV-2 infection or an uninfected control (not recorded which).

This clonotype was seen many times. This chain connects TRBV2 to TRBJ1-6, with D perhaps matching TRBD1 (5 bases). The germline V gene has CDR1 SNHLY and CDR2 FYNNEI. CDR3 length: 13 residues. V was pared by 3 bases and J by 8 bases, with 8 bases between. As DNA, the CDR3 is TGTGCCAGCAGTGAGGGGCGTGATTCACCCCTCCACTTT. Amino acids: CASSEGRDSPLHF.

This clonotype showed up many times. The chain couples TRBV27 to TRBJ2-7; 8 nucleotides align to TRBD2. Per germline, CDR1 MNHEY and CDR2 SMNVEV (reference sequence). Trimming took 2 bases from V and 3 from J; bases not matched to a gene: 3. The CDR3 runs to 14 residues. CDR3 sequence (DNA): TGTGCCAGCAGTTTACTCGGGAGGGGCTACGAGCAGTACTTC. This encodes CASSLLGRGYEQYF.

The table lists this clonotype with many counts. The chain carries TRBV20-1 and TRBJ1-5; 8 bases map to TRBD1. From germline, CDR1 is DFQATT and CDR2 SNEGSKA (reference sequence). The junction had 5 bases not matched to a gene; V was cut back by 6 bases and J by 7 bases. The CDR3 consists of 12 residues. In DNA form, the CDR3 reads TGCAGTGCACTGGACAGGGACCAGCCCCAGCATTTT. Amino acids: CSALDRDQPQHF.

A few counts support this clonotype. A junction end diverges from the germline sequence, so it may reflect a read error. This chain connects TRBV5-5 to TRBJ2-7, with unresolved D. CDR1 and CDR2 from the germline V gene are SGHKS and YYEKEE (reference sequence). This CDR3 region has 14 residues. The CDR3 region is CASSLRDMSSEQYF. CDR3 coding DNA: TGTGCCAGCAGCTTGCGCGACATGTCCTCCGAGCAGTACTTC. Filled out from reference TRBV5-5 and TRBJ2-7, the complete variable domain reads DAGVTQSPTHLIKTRGQQVTLRCSPISGHKSVSWYQQVLGQGPQFIFQYYEKEERGRGNFPDRFSARQFPNYSSELNVNALLLGDSALYLCASSLRDMSSEQYFGPGTRLTVT.

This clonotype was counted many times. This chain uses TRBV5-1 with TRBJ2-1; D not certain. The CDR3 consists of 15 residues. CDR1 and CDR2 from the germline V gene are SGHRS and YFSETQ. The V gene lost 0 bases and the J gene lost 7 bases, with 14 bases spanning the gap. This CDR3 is CASSLEGRSRNEQFF. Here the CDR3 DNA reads TGCGCCAGCAGCTTGGAAGGGCGTAGTCGGAATGAGCAGTTCTTC.

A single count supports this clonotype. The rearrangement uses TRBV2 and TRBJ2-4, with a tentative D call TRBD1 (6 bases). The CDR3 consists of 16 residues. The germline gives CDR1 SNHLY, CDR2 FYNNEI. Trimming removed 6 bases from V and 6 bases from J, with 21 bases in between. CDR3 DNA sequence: TGTGCCAGCAGGCCCGCAGGGGATAGCAGAAGAAACATTCAGTACTTC. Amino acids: CASRPAGDSRRNIQYF.

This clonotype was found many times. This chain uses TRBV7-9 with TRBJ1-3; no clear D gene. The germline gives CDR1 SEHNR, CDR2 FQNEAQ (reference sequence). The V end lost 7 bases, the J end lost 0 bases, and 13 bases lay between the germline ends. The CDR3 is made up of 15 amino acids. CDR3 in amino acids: CASNGRNSSGNTIYF. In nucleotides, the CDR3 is TGTGCCAGCAATGGCAGAAACTCCTCTGGAAACACCATATATTTT. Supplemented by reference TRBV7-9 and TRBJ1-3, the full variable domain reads DTGVSQNPRHKITKRGQNVTFRCDPISEHNRLYWYRQTLGQGPEFLTYFQNEAQLEKSRLLSDRFSAERPKGSFSTLEIQRTEQGDSAMYLCASNGRNSSGNTIYFGEGSWLTVV.

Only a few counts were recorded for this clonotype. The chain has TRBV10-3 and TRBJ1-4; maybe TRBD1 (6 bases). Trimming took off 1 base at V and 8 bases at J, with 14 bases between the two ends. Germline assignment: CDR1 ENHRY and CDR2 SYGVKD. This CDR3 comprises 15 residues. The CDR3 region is CAISEFAGESEKLFF. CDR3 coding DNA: TGTGCCATCAGTGAGTTTGCAGGGGAAAGCGAAAAACTGTTTTTT.

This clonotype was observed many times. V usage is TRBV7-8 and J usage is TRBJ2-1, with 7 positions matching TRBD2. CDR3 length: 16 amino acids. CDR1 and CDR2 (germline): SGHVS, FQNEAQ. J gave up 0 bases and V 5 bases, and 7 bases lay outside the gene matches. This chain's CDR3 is CASSPPSGTSYNEQFF. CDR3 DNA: TGTGCCAGCAGCCCGCCCAGCGGGACCTCCTACAATGAGCAGTTCTTC.

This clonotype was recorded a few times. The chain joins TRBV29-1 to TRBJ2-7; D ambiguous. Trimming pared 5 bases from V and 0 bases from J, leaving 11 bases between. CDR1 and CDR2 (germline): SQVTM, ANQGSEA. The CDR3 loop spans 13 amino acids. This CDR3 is CSVRSSSSYEQYF. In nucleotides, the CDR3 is TGCAGCGTTAGATCCTCCAGCTCCTACGAGCAGTACTTC.

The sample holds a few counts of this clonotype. The CDR3 spells CASSPPGGSRVYNEQFF. The CDR3 region has the DNA TGTGCCAGCAGCCCCCCGGGGGGTTCCAGGGTCTACAATGAGCAGTTCTTC. V and J are TRBV7-2 and TRBJ2-1; 7 positions match TRBD2. With 5 bases clipped from V and 3 bases from J, the junction kept 13 bases outside the gene matches. Germline V gene lookup returns CDR1 SGHTA and CDR2 FQGNSA. The CDR3 length is 17 residues.

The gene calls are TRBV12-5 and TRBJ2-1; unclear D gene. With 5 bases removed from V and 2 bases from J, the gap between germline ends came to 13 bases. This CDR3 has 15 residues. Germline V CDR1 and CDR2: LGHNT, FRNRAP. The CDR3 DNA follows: TGTGCTAGTGGTACTGACGTACCTGCCTACAATGAGCAGTTCTTC. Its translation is CASGTDVPAYNEQFF.

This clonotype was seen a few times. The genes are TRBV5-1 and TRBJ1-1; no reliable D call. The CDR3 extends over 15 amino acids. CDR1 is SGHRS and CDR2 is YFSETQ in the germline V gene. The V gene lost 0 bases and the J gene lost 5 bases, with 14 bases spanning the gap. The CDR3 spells CASSLVTGFGTEAFF. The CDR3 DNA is TGCGCCAGCAGCTTGGTTACGGGTTTCGGGACTGAAGCTTTCTTT. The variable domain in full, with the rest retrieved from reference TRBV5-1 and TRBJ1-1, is KAGVTQTPRYLIKTRGQQVTLSCSPISGHRSVSWYQQTPGQGLQFLFEYFSETQRNKGNFPGRFSGRQFSNSRSEMNVSTLELGDSALYLCASSLVTGFGTEAFFGQGTRLTVV.

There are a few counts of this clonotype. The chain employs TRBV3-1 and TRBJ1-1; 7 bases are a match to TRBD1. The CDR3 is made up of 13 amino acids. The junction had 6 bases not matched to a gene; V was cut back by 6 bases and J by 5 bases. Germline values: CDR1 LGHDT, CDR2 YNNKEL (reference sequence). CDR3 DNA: TGTGCCAGCAGAAAAACAGGGGAGACTGAAGCTTTCTTT. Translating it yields CASRKTGETEAFF. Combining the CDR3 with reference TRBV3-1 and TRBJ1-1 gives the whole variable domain DTAVSQTPKYLVTQMGNDKSIKCEQNLGHDTMYWYKQDSKKFLKIMFSYNNKELIINETVPNRFSPKSPDKAHLNLHINSLELGDSAVYFCASRKTGETEAFFGQGTRLTVV.